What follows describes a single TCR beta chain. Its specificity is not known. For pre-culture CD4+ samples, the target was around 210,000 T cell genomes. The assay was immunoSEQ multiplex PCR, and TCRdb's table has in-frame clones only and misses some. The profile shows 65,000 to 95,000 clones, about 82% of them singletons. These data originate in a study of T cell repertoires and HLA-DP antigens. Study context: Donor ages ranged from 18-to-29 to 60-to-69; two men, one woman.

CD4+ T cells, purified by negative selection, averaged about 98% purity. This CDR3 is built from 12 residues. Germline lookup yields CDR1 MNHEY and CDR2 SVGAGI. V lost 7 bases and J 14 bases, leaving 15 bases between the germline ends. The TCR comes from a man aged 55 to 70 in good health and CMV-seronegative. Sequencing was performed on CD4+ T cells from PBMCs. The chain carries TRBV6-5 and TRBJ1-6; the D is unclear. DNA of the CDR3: TGTGCCAGCACCCTACTGGCGGGGACCCTCCACTTT. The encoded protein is CASTLLAGTLHF.